Listed here are 22 T cell receptor beta chains from one sample, sequenced in a study of blood T cells in healthy people across ages. With a J-beta primer mix and a sample-barcoded 5' primer, a second PCR ran about 7 to 11 cycles. TCRdb recomputed calls from the 5' RACE reads with MiXCR, one row per CDR3 protein. In the table there are fewer than 2,000,000 distinct CDR3 sequences, roughly 32% of which are singletons. Material for sequencing was blood. These receptors were obtained from a woman in her twenties or thirties in good health.

The CDR3: CASSIDSKSYEQYF. In nucleotides, the CDR3 is TGTGCCAGCAGCATAGACAGTAAATCCTACGAGCAGTACTTC. The chain recombines TRBV21-1 with TRBJ2-7. TRBV21-1 is labeled a pseudogene. This CDR3 is built from 14 residues.

Many counts were recorded for this clonotype. The rearrangement links TRBV4-2 to TRBJ2-7, with D possibly being TRBD1 (5 bases). Looked up from germline, CDR1 is LGHNA and CDR2 is YNFKEQ. Trimming pared 4 bases from V and 1 base from J, leaving 14 bases between. CDR3 length equals 15 residues. Here the CDR3 DNA reads TGTGCCAGCAGCCCTTCCCAGGGCCTATCCTACGAGCAGTACTTC. Amino acids: CASSPSQGLSYEQYF.

This clonotype was recorded at least ten times. V usage is TRBV29-1 and J usage is TRBJ2-1; TRBD1 is a possible D gene (6 bases). Germline CDR1 SQVTM, CDR2 ANQGSEA. The V and J ends lost 6 bases and 6 bases respectively, with 12 bases between them. This CDR3 contains 12 residues. CDR3: CSVPGQTNEQFF. CDR3 bases: TGCAGCGTGCCCGGACAGACCAATGAGCAGTTCTTC.

This clonotype showed up just a few times. The gene calls are TRBV18 and TRBJ2-1; TRBD1 might be the D (6 bases). Trimming pared 2 bases from V and 5 bases from J, leaving 7 bases between. Germline loops: CDR1 KGHSH, CDR2 LQKENI. CDR3 length equals 13 residues. The CDR3 sequence: CASSPDRHNEQFF. The CDR3, as DNA: TGTGCCAGCTCACCAGACAGGCACAATGAGCAGTTCTTC.

V usage is TRBV6-2 or TRBV6-3 and J usage is TRBJ1-2, with D unclear. The germline V and J ends were trimmed by 6 bases and 4 bases, with 9 bases remaining between them. The CDR3 extends over 12 amino acids. Germline CDR1 MNHEY, CDR2 SVGEGT. In DNA, the CDR3 is TGTGCCAGCAGCTGTAGGACCTATGGCTACACCTTC. Protein product: CASSCRTYGYTF.

The chain recombines TRBV7-2 with TRBJ2-3, with 14 nucleotides matching TRBD2. Germline V gene lookup returns CDR1 SGHTA and CDR2 FQGNSA. CDR3 length: 15 residues. Trimming removed 4 bases from V and 8 bases from J; junction bases left unmatched: 5. CDR3 nucleotides: TGTGCCAGCAGCTCGACTAGCGGGGGGGACGGTACGCAGTATTTT. Amino acid sequence: CASSSTSGGDGTQYF.

The V call is TRBV20-1, the J call TRBJ2-3; no clear D gene. The CDR3 has 14 amino acids. Trimming left V 4 bases short and J 3 bases short, with 14 bases between. Germline V lookup: CDR1 DFQATT, CDR2 SNEGSKA (reference sequence). CDR3 region: CSATSRPRTDTQYF. CDR3 bases: TGCAGTGCTACCTCACGACCCAGGACAGATACGCAGTATTTT.

This sequence joins TRBV18 and TRBJ1-3; D is possibly TRBD1 (5 bases). There are 14 residues in the CDR3. Germline CDR1 and CDR2: KGHSH and LQKENI. Trimming pared 3 bases from V and 2 bases from J, leaving 8 bases between. In DNA, the CDR3 is TGTGCCAGCTCACCCCGGGGGACTGGAAACACCATATATTTT. As protein: CASSPRGTGNTIYF.

The chain combines TRBV24-1 with TRBJ2-1; TRBD2 might be the D (7 bases). Trimming shortened V by 6 bases and J by 10 bases, and 15 bases separated the two germline ends. CDR3 length: 13 amino acids. Germline CDR1 is KGHDR and CDR2 is SFDVKD. The CDR3 reads CATSPRGAREQFF. The CDR3 region has the DNA TGTGCCACCAGTCCACGGGGGGCCCGAGAGCAGTTCTTC.

In its sample, this clonotype was seen a few times. The V call is TRBV6-7, the J call TRBJ2-7, with 7 positions matching TRBD1. TRBV6-7 is given ORF status, its function remaining uncertain. V shed 6 bases and J 4 bases; nucleotides not matched to a gene: 9. The length of the CDR3 is 14 residues. The CDR3 region is CASRGGQPTYEQYF. CDR3 sequence (DNA): TGTGCCAGCAGAGGGGGACAGCCTACTTACGAGCAGTACTTC.

This clonotype was seen more than once but under ten times. The CDR3 is CASSLRTHGGGSTDTQYF. The CDR3 DNA follows: TGTGCCAGCAGCTTACGGACCCATGGAGGGGGAAGCACAGATACGCAGTATTTT. The J gene is TRBJ2-3, the V gene TRBV13, with D perhaps matching TRBD1 or TRBD2 (6 bases each). The CDR3 has 18 residues. From germline, CDR1 is PRHDT and CDR2 FYEKMQ (reference sequence). The V and J ends lost 2 bases and 0 bases respectively, with 18 bases between them.

This clonotype came up a few times. The rearrangement joins TRBV18 to TRBJ2-7; D remains unclear. V was trimmed by 3 bases and J by 4 bases, leaving 16 bases between them. CDR3 size: 15 residues. Germline-derived CDR1 and CDR2 are KGHSH and LQKENI. CDR3 sequence reads: CASSPKSDPGYEQYF. In DNA form, the CDR3 reads TGTGCCAGCTCACCGAAGTCGGACCCTGGGTACGAGCAGTACTTC.

The sample holds one count of this clonotype. One junction end disagrees with the germline gene, perhaps due to a read error. The rearrangement uses TRBV3-1 and TRBJ2-7, with 13 bases lining up with TRBD2. Near its end, the DNA agrees better with TRBJ2-5, so the J call may be wrong. This CDR3 has 16 amino acids. Germline loops: CDR1 LGHDT, CDR2 YNNKEL (reference sequence). This CDR3 reads CVSSRTSGSVRETQYF. In nucleotides, the CDR3 is TGTGTCAGCAGCCGGACTAGCGGGAGCGTTAGAGAGACCCAGTACTTC.

A note on this clonotype: A single base separates this from a much larger clone, so it may be a read error. This sequence joins TRBV9 and TRBJ2-7; possibly TRBD1 or TRBD2 for D (5 bases each). The CDR3 length is 14 residues. V lost 3 bases, J lost 0 bases, and 10 bases lay in between. Germline V gene lookup returns CDR1 SGDLS and CDR2 YYNGEE. The CDR3, as DNA: TGTGCCAGCAGCGGGGCAGGGAGCTCCTACGAGCAGTACTTC. Protein: CASSGAGSSYEQYF.

In its sample, this clonotype was seen a few times. The chain employs TRBV7-9 and TRBJ2-6; D might be TRBD1 (5 bases). This CDR3 contains 18 residues. CDR1 is SEHNR and CDR2 is FQNEAQ in the germline V gene (reference sequence). Trimming took off 0 bases at V and 2 bases at J, with 14 bases between the two ends. The CDR3 region is CASSLAGPGAPGANVLTF. For the CDR3, the DNA is TGTGCCAGCAGCTTAGCGGGTCCTGGGGCGCCTGGGGCCAACGTCCTGACTTTC.

Remarks on this clonotype: It may be a read error: a sequence one base away is much more abundant. The rearrangement uses TRBV27 and TRBJ2-7, with a tentative D call TRBD2 (6 bases). The CDR3 spans 14 residues. CDR1 and CDR2 from the germline V gene are MNHEY and SMNVEV (reference sequence). Trimming took off 6 bases at V and 4 bases at J, with 16 bases between the two ends. CDR3 bases: TGTGCCAGCAGGTCCGGGACTTCTGCGTACGAGCAGTACTTC. Protein: CASRSGTSAYEQYF.

This chain connects TRBV4-1 to TRBJ2-2; 8 bases line up with TRBD2. Germline values: CDR1 MGHRA, CDR2 YSYEKL. The trim removed 6 bases at V and 5 bases at J, leaving 8 bases unmatched. The CDR3 consists of 15 residues. CDR3 in DNA: TGCGCCAGCAGGGCCCAGCCTAGCGGGACCGGGGAGCTGTTTTTT. Amino acid sequence: CASRAQPSGTGELFF.

This chain joins TRBV6-6 and TRBJ2-7; TRBD2 matches at 8 bases. Germline-derived CDR1 and CDR2 are MNHNY and SVGAGI (reference sequence). Trimming removed 4 bases from V and 2 bases from J; junction bases left unmatched: 13. This CDR3 is 17 amino acids long. The CDR3 nucleotides read TGTGCCAGCAGTTGCCGGCGTAGGATAGCGGGGACCTACGAGCAGTACTTC. Translating it yields CASSCRRRIAGTYEQYF.

The J gene is TRBJ1-6, the V gene TRBV6-6; a possible D gene is TRBD1 (5 bases). The CDR3 has 16 amino acids. Trimming left V 7 bases short and J 7 bases short, with 20 bases between. Germline CDR1 and CDR2: MNHNY and SVGAGI (reference sequence). CDR3 region: CASNRWGRERNSPLHF. CDR3 coding DNA: TGTGCCAGCAATAGGTGGGGCAGGGAAAGGAATTCACCCCTCCACTTT.

This clonotype was observed a few times. The gene calls are TRBV10-3 and TRBJ2-5; 7 nucleotides match TRBD1. Matching the DNA end better, TRBJ2-7 makes the J call doubtful. The CDR3 is 12 amino acids. Per the germline V gene, CDR1 is ENHRY and CDR2 is SYGVKD. The CDR3 DNA reads as TGTGCCGTCTCGACAGGGCCCTACGAGCAGTACTTC. Its protein product is CAVSTGPYEQYF.

The chain employs TRBV28 and TRBJ2-1; 13 bases align to TRBD2. Trimming removed 7 bases from V and 10 bases from J; junction bases left unmatched: 4. The germline V gene encodes CDR1 MDHEN and CDR2 SYDVKM. CDR3 size: 13 residues. The CDR3 DNA reads TGTGCCAGCAATGGACTAGCGGGAGACGAGCAGTTCTTC. Amino acids: CASNGLAGDEQFF.

This clonotype was observed a few times. The chain uses TRBV4-1 and TRBJ1-2; weak D call: TRBD1 (5 bases). With 2 bases removed from V and 4 bases from J, the gap between germline ends came to 11 bases. This CDR3 is built from 14 residues. Germline-derived CDR1 and CDR2 are MGHRA and YSYEKL. Here the CDR3 reads CASSQPGLPYGYTF. DNA of the CDR3: TGCGCCAGCAGCCAACCGGGACTACCCTATGGCTACACCTTC.